These 17 T cell receptor beta chains originate from one sample sequenced in a study of cytomegalovirus exposure and HLA in healthy donors. It was with 60 Vbeta and 13 Jbeta primers that the PCR ran. Profiled with immunoSEQ multiplex PCR; TCRdb holds only in-frame clones, not every one. This sample has more than 130,000 clones, with around 81% found just once. The sample consisted of PBMCs. These receptors all stem from a male donor in good health and CMV-seronegative.

A note on this clone: The junction departs from the called germline gene at one end, perhaps through a read error. The same CDR3 arises from other DNA sequences in this sample as well. The V call is TRBV4-1, the J call TRBJ1-6; TRBD1 agrees at 7 bases. This CDR3 spans 18 amino acids. The germline V gene has CDR1 MGHRA and CDR2 YSYEKL. CDR3 coding DNA: TGCGCCAGTAGCCAACGTCGACAGGGAGAACCCTATAATTCACCCCTCCACTTT. This codes for CASSQRRQGEPYNSPLHF.

This clone was picked up a small number of times. The V gene is TRBV12-5, the J gene TRBJ2-7; D possibly corresponds to TRBD1 (6 bases). V lost 1 base, J lost 6 bases, and 16 bases lay in between. This CDR3 contains 15 residues. Germline V lookup: CDR1 LGHNT, CDR2 FRNRAP. The CDR3 coding sequence is TGTGCTAGTGGTTTGGGGGCCCCCGCAGGGGTCGAGCAGTACTTC. As protein: CASGLGAPAGVEQYF.

The V and J genes are TRBV9 and TRBJ2-7, with D maybe TRBD1 (8 bases). Germline assignment: CDR1 SGDLS and CDR2 YYNGEE. The V and J ends lost 4 bases and 5 bases respectively, with 28 bases between them. The CDR3 is 18 amino acids. The CDR3 nucleotides are TGTGCCAGCAGCTACACCTTGACAGGGGACTACCTTCGGGACGAGCAGTACTTC. Translation: CASSYTLTGDYLRDEQYF. The full variable domain, with the rest looked up from reference TRBV9 and TRBJ2-7, is DSGVTQTPKHLITATGQRVTLRCSPRSGDLSVYWYQQSLDQGLQFLIQYYNGEERAKGNILERFSAQQFPDLHSELNLSSLELGDSALYFCASSYTLTGDYLRDEQYFGPGTRLTVT.

This clone was detected a few times. CDR3 loop: CASSLGIRTSNTGELFF. In nucleotides, the CDR3 is TGTGCCAGCAGCCTAGGGATTCGGACATCGAACACCGGGGAGCTGTTTTTT. The chain carries TRBV5-5 and TRBJ2-2, with D perhaps matching TRBD1 (5 bases). The CDR3 contains 17 residues. Trimming left V 4 bases short and J 0 bases short, with 16 bases between. Germline V gives CDR1 SGHKS, CDR2 YYEKEE (reference sequence).

The genes are TRBV4-1 and TRBJ2-5, with 10 bases matching TRBD2. V was pared by 6 bases and J by 1 base, with 5 bases of the junction left unmatched. Germline V gives CDR1 MGHRA, CDR2 YSYEKL. CDR3 length: 15 residues. The CDR3: CASSPSSGSQETQYF. CDR3 nucleotides: TGCGCCAGCAGTCCTTCTAGCGGGAGCCAAGAGACCCAGTACTTC.

CDR3 nucleotide sequence: TGTGCCAGCAGCACCCCACGGACAGGGGGCATGGGATACTATGGCTACACCTTC. It translates to CASSTPRTGGMGYYGYTF. The chain couples TRBV7-2 to TRBJ1-2; 11 bases line up with TRBD1. CDR3 length equals 18 residues. Germline V gene data show CDR1 as SGHTA and CDR2 as FQGNSA. Unmatched junction bases numbered 14, after V lost 5 bases and J lost 3 bases.

The chain uses TRBV7-6 and TRBJ2-3, with 9 bases identical to TRBD1. The CDR3 has 15 amino acids. CDR1 and CDR2 from the germline V gene are SGHVS and FNYEAQ. Germline trimming cut 5 bases from V and 4 bases from J; bases unmatched to any gene: 7. The CDR3 loop is CASSRRDRDADTQYF. As DNA, the CDR3 is TGTGCCAGCAGCCGCCGGGACAGGGACGCAGATACGCAGTATTTT.

The rearrangement uses TRBV4-1 and TRBJ2-5; 7 bases align to TRBD2. This CDR3 has 16 residues. CDR1 is MGHRA and CDR2 is YSYEKL in the germline V gene. J gave up 5 bases and V 4 bases, and 13 bases lay outside the gene matches. CDR3 protein: CASSPPGGMEGETQYF. The CDR3 coding sequence is TGCGCCAGCAGCCCCCCCGGGGGGATGGAAGGCGAGACCCAGTACTTC.

Details on this clone: One end of the junction is discordant with germline, which a read error may explain. Other DNA sequences in this specimen translate into the identical CDR3. This chain joins TRBV30 and TRBJ1-3; D is ambiguous. This CDR3 has 12 amino acids. Germline CDR1 GTSNPN, CDR2 SVGIG (reference sequence). CDR3 residues: CAWSGGGNTIYF. CDR3 bases: TGCGCCTGGAGTGGCGGGGGAAACACCATATATTTT.

This clone was counted only a few times. This sequence joins TRBV7-8 and TRBJ1-2; D gene ambiguous. CDR3 length: 12 residues. Trimming stripped 1 base from V and 5 bases from J, with 5 bases between. Germline V gene sequence: CDR1 SGHVS, CDR2 FQNEAQ. The CDR3 DNA sequence: TGTGCCAGCAGCTTAGACCGGTATGGCTACACCTTC. It yields the protein CASSLDRYGYTF.

The CDR3 bases are TGTGCCAGCAGTGTCCAACCGGGACAGATAAATTCACCCCTCCACTTT. Its translation is CASSVQPGQINSPLHF. The chain links TRBV6-4 to TRBJ1-6; 7 bases line up with TRBD1. Germline-derived CDR1 and CDR2 are MRHNA and SNTAGT. With 4 bases clipped from V and 7 bases from J, the junction kept 10 bases outside the gene matches. There are 16 residues in the CDR3.

The CDR3 here is CASSLEVETYRGEQYF. CDR3 nucleotides: TGCGCCAGCAGCTTGGAGGTGGAGACTTACCGGGGCGAGCAGTACTTC. The chain couples TRBV5-1 to TRBJ2-7, with a tentative D call TRBD2 (5 bases). The CDR3 loop spans 16 amino acids. Germline V gives CDR1 SGHRS, CDR2 YFSETQ. The V and J ends lost 0 bases and 6 bases respectively, with 19 bases between them.

The chain links TRBV2 to TRBJ2-7, with D possibly being TRBD2 (6 bases). The CDR3 totals 14 residues. V lost 1 base, J lost 6 bases, and 13 bases lay in between. Germline V gives CDR1 SNHLY, CDR2 FYNNEI. CDR3 residues: CASSEGEEASEQYF. CDR3 sequence (DNA): TGTGCCAGCAGTGAAGGGGAGGAGGCCTCCGAGCAGTACTTC.

The chain carries TRBV7-2 and TRBJ1-4; D possibly corresponds to TRBD1 (5 bases). Trimming removed 0 bases at V and 8 bases at J, with 13 bases between. CDR1 is SGHTA, CDR2 FQGNSA, per germline. The CDR3 is 15 amino acids. CDR3 in amino acids: CASSLAGGSQEKLFF. CDR3 coding DNA: TGTGCCAGCAGCTTAGCCGGGGGAAGTCAAGAAAAACTGTTTTTT.

The chain uses TRBV10-3 and TRBJ2-7; 7 positions match TRBD1. The CDR3 totals 15 residues. Germline CDR1 and CDR2: ENHRY and SYGVKD. The V segment lost 7 bases and the J segment 4 bases; nucleotides outside the gene matches: 13. The DNA for the CDR3 is TGTGCCATCACCTCAAGACAGGGACGAATGTACGAGCAGTACTTC. The encoded protein is CAITSRQGRMYEQYF.

V and J are TRBV30 and TRBJ1-2, with 7 positions matching TRBD1. Per germline, CDR1 GTSNPN and CDR2 SVGIG (reference sequence). This CDR3 is 17 amino acids long. The junction had 12 bases not matched to a gene; V was cut back by 0 bases and J by 2 bases. For the CDR3, the DNA is TGTGCCTGGAGTGTAAAACTTTGGGCAGGGGGGAACTATGGCTACACCTTC. It is translated as CAWSVKLWAGGNYGYTF.

The chain uses TRBV19 and TRBJ1-5, with no clear D. V was pared by 3 bases and J by 1 base, with 7 bases between. The CDR3 has 14 residues. Germline V gene sequence: CDR1 LNHDA, CDR2 SQIVND (reference sequence). The CDR3 sequence: CASSIGLSNQPQHF. The CDR3 DNA follows: TGTGCCAGTAGTATCGGGTTAAGCAATCAGCCCCAGCATTTT.